The 20 T cell receptor beta chains below come from one sample, sequenced in a study of T cells in localized non-small cell lung cancer. The method was immunoSEQ multiplex PCR; TCRdb's version includes in-frame clones alone and lacks a portion of them. The table shows about 26,000 clones, with around nine tenths occurring only once. This specimen was peripheral blood, taken before any cancer treatment. The receptors here all came from a female donor of 60 years or more with stage II squamous cell lung carcinoma.

V usage is TRBV28 and J usage is TRBJ1-5; TRBD1 might be the D (5 bases). Trimming pared 7 bases from V and 7 bases from J, leaving 14 bases between. From germline, CDR1 is MDHEN and CDR2 SYDVKM. The CDR3 loop spans 13 amino acids. CDR3 sequence: CASKKGIDQPQHF. In DNA, the CDR3 is TGTGCCAGCAAAAAGGGGATAGACCAGCCCCAGCATTTT.

V usage is TRBV2 and J usage is TRBJ1-3; tentatively, D is TRBD1 (5 bases). V was shortened by 0 bases and J by 4 bases, with 13 bases between the two germline ends. The germline V gene has CDR1 SNHLY and CDR2 FYNNEI. The CDR3 runs 16 residues. Here the CDR3 reads CASSEALVGTGNTIYF. Here the CDR3 DNA reads TGTGCCAGCAGTGAAGCGCTTGTAGGGACCGGAAACACCATATATTTT. The whole variable domain, remainder taken from reference TRBV2 and TRBJ1-3, is EPEVTQTPSHQVTQMGQEVILRCVPISNHLYFYWYRQILGQKVEFLVSFYNNEISEKSEIFDDQFSVERPDGSNFTLKIRSTKLEDSAMYFCASSEALVGTGNTIYFGEGSWLTVV.

The chain employs TRBV5-6 and TRBJ2-7; TRBD1 aligns across 11 bases. The J segment lost 3 bases and the V segment lost 2 bases, leaving 7 bases of the junction unmatched. Germline CDR1 reads SGHDT; CDR2 reads YYEEEE. This CDR3 is built from 16 residues. The CDR3 coding sequence is TGTGCCAGCAGCTTCGGGGTGGGACAGGGGGGCTACGAGCAGTACTTC. Translation gives CASSFGVGQGGYEQYF.

V is TRBV6-1 and J is TRBJ1-2; D call uncertain. Germline V CDR1 and CDR2: MNHNS, SASEGT. This CDR3 comprises 13 residues. Trimming took 3 bases from V and 6 from J, leaving 11 bases between them. The CDR3 DNA follows: TGTGCCAGCAGTGAGCCAGTCACGGATGGCTACACCTTC. Protein: CASSEPVTDGYTF.

V and J are TRBV2 and TRBJ2-3; the match to TRBD2 covers 9 bases. The junction had 12 bases not matched to a gene; V was cut back by 6 bases and J by 2 bases. There are 17 residues in the CDR3. CDR1 SNHLY and CDR2 FYNNEI come from the germline V gene. DNA of the CDR3: TGTGCCAGCAGCGCACTTGATCAGCGGGGGGCCACAGATACGCAGTATTTT. Translating it yields CASSALDQRGATDTQYF. The full variable domain, in which reference TRBV2 and TRBJ2-3 provide the parts outside the CDR3, is EPEVTQTPSHQVTQMGQEVILRCVPISNHLYFYWYRQILGQKVEFLVSFYNNEISEKSEIFDDQFSVERPDGSNFTLKIRSTKLEDSAMYFCASSALDQRGATDTQYFGPGTRLTVL.

The rearrangement links TRBV14 to TRBJ1-2, with 7 nucleotides matching TRBD1. Germline V gene sequence: CDR1 SGHDN, CDR2 FVKESK. J was trimmed by 3 bases and V by 3 bases; bases with no gene match: 4. The CDR3 covers 14 residues. CDR3 sequence reads: CASSQRTGDYGYTF. CDR3 DNA: TGTGCCAGCAGCCAGCGGACAGGCGACTATGGCTACACCTTC.

The chain recombines TRBV11-2 with TRBJ1-4; TRBD1 might be the D (5 bases). The CDR3 spans 15 residues. CDR1 and CDR2 (germline): SGHAT, FQNNGV. Deletions cut 5 bases from V and 0 bases from J, with 10 bases between. CDR3 loop: CASSQRGPTNEKLFF. CDR3 in DNA: TGTGCCAGCAGCCAAAGGGGCCCAACTAATGAAAAACTGTTTTTT.

V and J are TRBV7-3 and TRBJ2-1; D gene ambiguous. Per the germline V gene, CDR1 is SGHTA and CDR2 is FQGTGA. Trimming took off 8 bases at V and 3 bases at J, with 11 bases between the two ends. The CDR3 is 13 amino acids. DNA for the CDR3: TGTGCCAGCTCGGCTGGGGTCTACAATGAGCAGTTCTTC. Residues: CASSAGVYNEQFF. The full variable domain, rest sourced from reference TRBV7-3 and TRBJ2-1, is GAGVSQTPSNKVTEKGKYVELRCDPISGHTALYWYRQSLGQGPEFLIYFQGTGAADDSGLPNDRFFAVRPEGSVSTLKIQRTERGDSAVYLCASSAGVYNEQFFGPGTRLTVL.

The chain joins TRBV28 to TRBJ1-2, with TRBD1 as a possible D gene (6 bases). V dropped 6 bases and J dropped 14 bases, with 22 bases sitting between them. Germline V gene data show CDR1 as MDHEN and CDR2 as SYDVKM. The CDR3 length is 13 residues. CDR3 in DNA: TGTGCCAGCAGGCCTCCGGGTGGGGGGGCGCAAACCTTC. Translating gives CASRPPGGGAQTF.

The chain carries TRBV5-1 and TRBJ2-3, with D hard to call. CDR3 length: 14 amino acids. CDR1 and CDR2 from the germline V gene are SGHRS and YFSETQ. V lost 0 bases and J 0 bases, leaving 5 bases between the germline ends. Here the CDR3 DNA reads TGCGCCAGCAGCTTGGCCACTAGCACAGATACGCAGTATTTT. Encoded protein: CASSLATSTDTQYF.

The rearrangement joins TRBV28 to TRBJ2-1, with TRBD2 matching over 14 bases. Germline-derived CDR1 and CDR2 are MDHEN and SYDVKM. With V trimmed by 7 bases and J by 8 bases, 10 bases remained unmatched. CDR3 size: 16 residues. The CDR3 is CASKVPGLAGGYEQFF. CDR3 bases: TGTGCCAGCAAGGTCCCCGGACTAGCGGGAGGTTATGAGCAGTTCTTC.

V gene TRBV9 combines with J gene TRBJ1-2, with D maybe TRBD1 (5 bases). The V end lost 0 bases, the J end lost 4 bases, and 10 bases lay between the germline ends. The CDR3 covers 14 residues. CDR1 and CDR2 (germline): SGDLS, YYNGEE. CDR3 sequence: CASSVGVGVYGYTF. CDR3 DNA: TGTGCCAGCAGCGTAGGAGTAGGGGTCTATGGCTACACCTTC. Together with reference TRBV9 and TRBJ1-2, the CDR3 gives the full variable domain: DSGVTQTPKHLITATGQRVTLRCSPRSGDLSVYWYQQSLDQGLQFLIQYYNGEERAKGNILERFSAQQFPDLHSELNLSSLELGDSALYFCASSVGVGVYGYTFGSGTRLTVV.

This sequence joins TRBV5-5 and TRBJ2-3; possibly TRBD2 for D (5 bases). The CDR3 length is 14 residues. The germline CDR1 and CDR2 sequences are SGHKS and YYEKEE (reference sequence). Trimming pared 2 bases from V and 6 bases from J, leaving 13 bases between. The CDR3 loop is CASSFGRGSDTQYF. The CDR3 DNA reads TGTGCCAGCAGCTTCGGCCGGGGTTCGGATACGCAGTATTTT.

The chain employs TRBV5-1 and TRBJ2-5, with TRBD1 identical over 9 bases. V gave up 0 bases and J gave up 5 bases; unmatched junction bases: 5. The CDR3 spans 15 residues. Germline CDR1 SGHRS, CDR2 YFSETQ. The CDR3 protein is CASSLAGTGSETQYF. DNA of the CDR3: TGCGCCAGCAGCTTGGCCGGGACAGGGTCGGAGACCCAGTACTTC.

This clone was detected a few times. The chain recombines TRBV19 with TRBJ2-1; the D gene is possibly TRBD2 (6 bases). The CDR3 totals 15 residues. V was pared by 3 bases and J by 7 bases, with 16 bases between. Germline values: CDR1 LNHDA, CDR2 SQIVND (reference sequence). The CDR3 DNA sequence: TGTGCCAGTAGTATTAGGCGGAGAGGAGGGAATGAGCAGTTCTTC. Translated: CASSIRRRGGNEQFF. The variable domain in full, with the rest retrieved from reference TRBV19 and TRBJ2-1, is DGGITQSPKYLFRKEGQNVTLSCEQNLNHDAMYWYRQDPGQGLRLIYYSQIVNDFQKGDIAEGYSVSREKKESFPLTVTSAQKNPTAFYLCASSIRRRGGNEQFFGPGTRLTVL.

This clone was found a few times. The CDR3 bases are TGTGCCAGCAGCCTAAGGACAGGGGGTACAGATACGCAGTATTTT. Protein product: CASSLRTGGTDTQYF. The rearrangement links TRBV6-1 to TRBJ2-3; 10 bases map to TRBD1. After removal of 6 bases from V and 3 bases from J, the junction contained 6 bases not matched to a gene. CDR1 and CDR2 (germline): MNHNS, SASEGT. The CDR3 runs to 15 residues.

This clone was seen a single time. The chain links TRBV4-2 to TRBJ1-2; 8 bases fit TRBD1. This CDR3 has 15 amino acids. Germline CDR1 LGHNA, CDR2 YNFKEQ. Trimming cost V 0 bases and J 4 bases; bases outside gene matches: 4. CDR3 coding DNA: TGTGCCAGCAGCCAAGAGGACAGGGACGGCTATGGCTACACCTTC. This sequence encodes CASSQEDRDGYGYTF.

The genes are TRBV30 and TRBJ2-2, with a weak D call TRBD1 (5 bases). Germline V lookup: CDR1 GTSNPN, CDR2 SVGIG (reference sequence). V was pared by 3 bases and J by 5 bases, with 7 bases between. The CDR3 has 12 residues. Here the CDR3 DNA reads TGTGCCTGGAGCAGACAGACCGGGGAGCTGTTTTTT. As protein: CAWSRQTGELFF.

This clone has a handful of counts. V is TRBV2 and J is TRBJ1-5; 8 bases agree with TRBD1. Trimming removed 9 bases from V and 7 bases from J; junction bases left unmatched: 11. CDR3 length: 14 amino acids. Germline V gives CDR1 SNHLY, CDR2 FYNNEI. Written as DNA, the CDR3 is TGTGCCAGTGGACAGGGAGTAGGTAGCCAGCCCCAGCATTTT. Amino acid sequence: CASGQGVGSQPQHF.

This clone came up once. This sequence joins TRBV28 and TRBJ1-2; 9 bases align to TRBD1. J lost 6 bases, V lost 4 bases, and 6 bases had no gene match. Germline V lookup: CDR1 MDHEN, CDR2 SYDVKM. This CDR3 region has 14 residues. The CDR3 region is CASSSAGQGHGYTF. CDR3 bases: TGTGCCAGCAGTTCCGCCGGACAGGGGCATGGCTACACCTTC.